This T cell receptor beta chain comes out of a study of T cell responses to AZD1222 COVID-19 vaccine. Study results and caveats: Repertoires were sampled only after the peak T cell response. Targets within unmutated variant regions were reportedly found for nearly half of spike-specific TCRs.

The germline CDR1 and CDR2 sequences are SGHRS and YFSETQ. The CDR3 is made up of 14 amino acids. Between the trimmed V and J ends, which lost 0 bases and 2 bases, there was a span of 7 bases. A note on this clone: Its antigen remains unidentified.

Method: immunoSEQ multiplex PCR; TCRdb's copy keeps in-frame clones and lacks some. Here the sample spans 120,000 or so clones, just over 90% being singletons. The J gene is TRBJ2-3, the V gene TRBV5-1; no definite D call. The sequenced sample was peripheral blood, obtained on day 0 of AZD1222 vaccination. The TCR comes from an adult in good health. DNA for the CDR3: TGCGCCAGCAGCTTGGGTGGGTACACAGATACGCAGTATTTT. This translates into CASSLGGYTDTQYF.